This T cell receptor (beta chain) was identified in a study of human T cells and chemical hapten exposure. Regarding time point: pre-sensitization, week 0. The treatment is: therapeutic diphenylcyclopropenone sensitization with weekly scalp DPC. This clonotype was picked up a small number of times. Trimming shortened V by 1 base and J by 3 bases, and 10 bases separated the two germline ends. The CDR3 extends over 14 amino acids. Germline V gene lookup returns CDR1 SGHTA and CDR2 FQGNSA. One entry per CDR3 protein, called by TCRdb with MiXCR from the RACE reads. The profile shows approximately 370,000 distinct CDR3 sequences, around 5.5% of them singletons.

The chain recombines TRBV7-2 with TRBJ2-7; no definite D call. The input for sequencing was whole blood, taken in connection with sensitization to the hapten diphenylcyclopropenone (DPC). The clonotype was recovered from a woman aged 18 to 35 with alopecia areata. Some clones in this sample may be carry-over from other donors' samples. As DNA, the CDR3 is TGTGCCAGCAGCTTAGGGGAACAGTACTACGAGCAGTACTTC. As protein: CASSLGEQYYEQYF. The full variable domain, completed using reference TRBV7-2 and TRBJ2-7, is GAGVSQSPSNKVTEKGKDVELRCDPISGHTALYWYRQSLGQGLEFLIYFQGNSAPDKSGLPSDRFSAERTGGSVSTLTIQRTQQEDSAVYLCASSLGEQYYEQYFGPGTRLTVT.